One and the same sample provided the 25 T cell receptor beta chains below, sequenced in a study of Graves' ophthalmopathy and Graves' hyperthyroidism. RNA transcripts provided the template for amplifying TCR beta CDR3 regions. Second-round multiplex PCR followed a first-round RT-PCR using HTBI primers. TCRdb passed the multiplex PCR reads through MiXCR, listing each CDR3 protein once. The sample has about 24,000 distinct CDR3 sequences, about 50% seen once. The sequencing sample was made of peripheral blood. These receptors originate from an adult woman with stable Graves' hyperthyroidism.

The chain links TRBV5-1 to TRBJ2-1; the match to TRBD2 covers 13 bases. The CDR3 runs 16 residues. V gave up 1 base and J gave up 4 bases; unmatched junction bases: 2. Looked up from germline, CDR1 is SGHRS and CDR2 is YFSETQ. The CDR3 DNA reads TGCGCCAGCAGCTTGCTGACTAGCGGGAGGTACAATGAGCAGTTCTTC. This codes for CASSLLTSGRYNEQFF.

In its sample, this clonotype is medium-sized (0.01 to 0.1%). The chain has TRBV20-1 and TRBJ2-7; a possible D gene is TRBD2 (5 bases). Germline loops: CDR1 DFQATT, CDR2 SNEGSKA (reference sequence). The CDR3 is 12 amino acids. Deletions cut 3 bases from V and 2 bases from J, with 8 bases between. This CDR3 is CSASGVTYEQYF. The DNA of the CDR3 is TGCAGTGCTAGCGGGGTAACCTACGAGCAGTACTTC.

This clonotype is medium-sized. The CDR3 is CASHESSYNEQFF. Here the CDR3 DNA reads TGTGCCAGTCATGAGAGCTCCTACAATGAGCAGTTCTTC. V usage is TRBV7-9 and J usage is TRBJ2-1; D uncertain. V was shortened by 9 bases and J by 0 bases, with 9 bases between the two germline ends. This CDR3 has 13 amino acids. Germline lookup yields CDR1 SEHNR and CDR2 FQNEAQ (reference sequence).

In this sample, this clonotype turned up many times. The rearrangement joins TRBV5-1 to TRBJ2-3; D is perhaps TRBD2 (5 bases). Germline values: CDR1 SGHRS, CDR2 YFSETQ. V was shortened by 0 bases and J by 1 base, with 6 bases between the two germline ends. CDR3 size: 14 residues. CDR3 region: CASSLERGTDTQYF. The DNA of the CDR3 is TGCGCCAGCAGCTTGGAGAGGGGCACAGATACGCAGTATTTT. Full variable domain (outside the CDR3, taken from reference TRBV5-1 and TRBJ2-3): KAGVTQTPRYLIKTRGQQVTLSCSPISGHRSVSWYQQTPGQGLQFLFEYFSETQRNKGNFPGRFSGRQFSNSRSEMNVSTLELGDSALYLCASSLERGTDTQYFGPGTRLTVL.

This clonotype is categorized as medium-sized. The chain employs TRBV7-9 and TRBJ1-4; no firm D call. V lost 2 bases and J lost 8, with 18 bases in between. This CDR3 comprises 16 residues. Germline loops: CDR1 SEHNR, CDR2 FQNEAQ (reference sequence). The CDR3 here is CASSLSSPILEEKLFF. As DNA, the CDR3 is TGTGCCAGCAGCTTATCTTCGCCGATTCTCGAGGAAAAACTGTTTTTT.

The chain has TRBV11-3 and TRBJ2-2; D possibly corresponds to TRBD1 (6 bases). In germline, CDR1 is SGHNT, CDR2 YENEEA. Trimming removed 2 bases at V and 6 bases at J, with 10 bases between. CDR3 length: 14 residues. This CDR3 reads CASSLQGLPGELFF. Here the CDR3 DNA reads TGTGCCAGCAGCTTACAGGGGCTACCCGGGGAGCTGTTTTTT. The full variable domain, in which reference TRBV11-3 and TRBJ2-2 provide the parts outside the CDR3, is EAGVVQSPRYKIIEKKQPVAFWCNPISGHNTLYWYLQNLGQGPELLIRYENEEAVDDSQLPKDRFSAERLKGVDSTLKIQPAELGDSAVYLCASSLQGLPGELFFGEGSRLTVL.

This rearrangement joins TRBV10-1 to TRBJ2-1; 7 bases are shared with TRBD2. With 10 bases clipped from V and 0 bases from J, the junction kept 9 bases outside the gene matches. Germline CDR1 and CDR2: WNHNN and SYGVQD (reference sequence). CDR3 length: 15 residues. CDR3 residues: CATSRRGSSYNEQFF. The CDR3 DNA is TGCGCCACCTCCCGGCGCGGGAGCTCCTACAATGAGCAGTTCTTC.

This clonotype is labeled medium-sized (0.01 to 0.1%). This rearrangement joins TRBV24-1 to TRBJ2-7; D is ambiguous. Per germline, CDR1 KGHDR and CDR2 SFDVKD. The CDR3 loop spans 12 amino acids. Trimming stripped 5 bases from V and 7 bases from J, with 11 bases between. The CDR3 spells CATSGLTSEQYF. As DNA, the CDR3 is TGTGCCACCAGTGGGCTGACCTCGGAGCAGTACTTC.

In this sample, this clonotype is medium-sized. The V call is TRBV19, the J call TRBJ2-7; either TRBD1 or TRBD2 may fit D (5 bases each). V was pared by 5 bases and J by 6 bases, with 14 bases between. The CDR3 is 13 residues long. The germline V gene has CDR1 LNHDA and CDR2 SQIVND (reference sequence). The CDR3 nucleotides read TGTGCCAGTAGTCCACCATTCGGGACCGAGCAGTACTTC. Amino acids: CASSPPFGTEQYF.

This clonotype appeared a single time. This chain links TRBV7-9 with TRBJ2-3; TRBD1 aligns across 7 bases. The CDR3 is 15 amino acids. V lost 5 bases to trimming and J lost 3 bases; unmatched junction nucleotides: 8. Germline V gives CDR1 SEHNR, CDR2 FQNEAQ (reference sequence). In nucleotides, the CDR3 is TGTGCCAGCAGCACGACAGGGAGTGGGACAGATACGCAGTATTTT. Translating gives CASSTTGSGTDTQYF.

Worth noting for this clonotype: No conserved phenylalanine or tryptophan ends this CDR3, so it is likely a read error. The DNA is omitted, as the CDR3 cannot be located on it reliably, and the CDR3 follows TCRdb's listing. The V and J genes are TRBV20-1 and TRBJ2-5; the tabulated D call, TRBD2, remains unverified against the DNA. The germline V gene has CDR1 DFQATT and CDR2 SNEGSKA (reference sequence). The length of the CDR3 is 8 amino acids, counting both ends. The CDR3: CSARDPAG.

On this clonotype: The DNA is omitted, as the CDR3 cannot be located on it reliably, and the CDR3 follows TCRdb's listing. The V gene is TRBV19, the J gene TRBJ2-2; the DNA was not compared with TRBD2, the D call given in the table. Ends included, the CDR3 has 22 residues. Germline loops: CDR1 LNHDA, CDR2 SQIVND (reference sequence). CDR3 loop: CASSATSGAYEQYFGPGTRLFF.

Points on this clonotype: A junction end diverges from the germline sequence, so it may reflect a read error. The V and J genes are TRBV4-1 and TRBJ2-7; possibly TRBD1 for D (5 bases). This CDR3 has 16 amino acids. Germline assignment: CDR1 MGHRA and CDR2 YSYEKL. CDR3 protein: CASGQGARQKDYEQYF. For the CDR3, the DNA is TGCGCCAGCGGCCAAGGGGCCCGACAGAAAGACTACGAGCAGTACTTC.

Points on this clonotype: Without the conserved terminal phenylalanine or tryptophan, this CDR3 likely stems from a read error. The CDR3 DNA reads as TGCGCCAGCAGCTTTACAGGGTACAATCAGTACCTC. This encodes CASSFTGYNQYL. This chain uses TRBV5-1 with TRBJ2-4, with D possibly matching TRBD1 (6 bases). Germline lookup yields CDR1 SGHRS and CDR2 YFSETQ. CDR3 length: 12 amino acids. V was clipped by 2 bases and J by 12 bases, with 12 bases between them.

This clonotype was counted once. A much larger clone is a single base away; this may be a read error. CDR3 region: CASSQDLTSGSVYSEQFF. As DNA, the CDR3 is TGTGCCAGCAGCCAAGATCTTACTAGCGGGTCGGTTTACAGTGAGCAGTTCTTC. The V and J genes are TRBV14 and TRBJ2-1, with 9 bases fitting TRBD2. The CDR3 sequence is 18 residues long. CDR1 and CDR2 (germline): SGHDN, FVKESK.

This clonotype was seen ten or more times. This may arise from a read error, as a much more abundant clone is one base away. This chain uses TRBV6-1 with TRBJ1-6; the D is unclear. V was cut by 1 base and J by 10 bases, with 8 bases left in between. The germline V gene encodes CDR1 MNHNS and CDR2 SASEGT. The CDR3 spans 13 residues. The CDR3 protein is CASSEVQVSPLHF. CDR3 in DNA: TGTGCCAGCAGTGAAGTCCAAGTCTCACCCCTCCACTTT.

J is TRBJ2-7 and V is TRBV28; 7 bases map to TRBD1. With V trimmed by 8 bases and J by 2 bases, 0 bases remained unmatched. The CDR3 is 11 residues long. Looked up from germline, CDR1 is MDHEN and CDR2 is SYDVKM. CDR3 protein: CASQGAYEQYF. CDR3 coding DNA: TGTGCCAGCCAGGGGGCCTACGAGCAGTACTTC.

The gene calls are TRBV2 and TRBJ1-1; perhaps TRBD1 as D (6 bases). Germline loops: CDR1 SNHLY, CDR2 FYNNEI. Between the trimmed V and J ends, which lost 8 bases and 6 bases, there was a span of 16 bases. The length of the CDR3 is 13 residues. The chain's CDR3 is CASLGRGASEAFF. The CDR3 DNA reads as TGTGCCAGCCTGGGGAGGGGGGCCTCTGAAGCTTTCTTT.

This clonotype is termed medium-sized. The genes are TRBV2 and TRBJ1-6, with TRBD1 as a possible D gene (5 bases). V lost 3 bases to trimming and J lost 9 bases, with 9 bases between them. This CDR3 is built from 13 residues. Germline loops: CDR1 SNHLY, CDR2 FYNNEI. CDR3 region: CASSEGVGSPLHF. The CDR3 DNA reads as TGTGCCAGCAGTGAGGGGGTCGGTTCACCCCTCCACTTT.

CDR3 amino acids: CAISEGTSLSGYEQYF. The CDR3 DNA sequence: TGTGCCATCAGTGAAGGGACCAGCCTCTCCGGCTACGAGCAGTACTTC. V and J are TRBV10-3 and TRBJ2-7; D possibly matches TRBD1 or TRBD2 (5 bases each). In germline, CDR1 is ENHRY, CDR2 SYGVKD. The CDR3 is 16 residues long. The V and J ends lost 3 bases and 3 bases respectively, with 18 bases between them.

The chain employs TRBV9 and TRBJ2-1, with D unclear. This CDR3 comprises 10 residues. The germline CDR1 and CDR2 sequences are SGDLS and YYNGEE. Between the trimmed V and J ends, which lost 3 bases and 8 bases, there was a span of 3 bases. CDR3 DNA sequence: TGTGCCAGCAGCGCGGATGAGCAGTTCTTC. It yields the protein CASSADEQFF.

At least ten counts were recorded for this clonotype. The chain recombines TRBV5-1 with TRBJ2-7; weak D call: TRBD2 (5 bases). V was shortened by 1 base and J by 0 bases, with 14 bases between the two germline ends. Germline CDR1 is SGHRS and CDR2 is YFSETQ. This CDR3 contains 16 residues. The CDR3 DNA is TGCGCCAGCAGCTTGTACCCCGGGGTTAGCTCCTACGAGCAGTACTTC. Its protein is CASSLYPGVSSYEQYF.

Comments on this clonotype: A junction end diverges from the germline sequence, so it may reflect a read error. The chain couples TRBV6-6 to TRBJ2-6; no firm D call. From germline, CDR1 is MNHNY and CDR2 SVGAGI (reference sequence). This CDR3 is built from 11 residues. The CDR3 loop is CASREGNTEAF. Here the CDR3 DNA reads TGTGCCAGCAGAGAAGGAAACACTGAAGCTTTC.

In this sample, this clonotype turned up a few times. The chain links TRBV19 to TRBJ2-1; 9 nucleotides line up with TRBD2. The CDR3 consists of 16 residues. Germline CDR1 is LNHDA and CDR2 is SQIVND (reference sequence). Unmatched junction bases numbered 12, after V lost 3 bases and J lost 9 bases. CDR3: CASSILVASGTSEQFF. The CDR3 DNA follows: TGTGCCAGTAGTATCCTCGTTGCTAGCGGGACAAGTGAGCAGTTCTTC.

The V call is TRBV6-5, the J call TRBJ2-7; D is unclear. Matching the DNA end better, TRBJ2-5 makes the J call doubtful. Germline loops: CDR1 MNHEY, CDR2 SVGAGI. CDR3 length equals 14 residues. The CDR3 loop is CASSYRSRGETQYF. In nucleotides, the CDR3 is TGTGCCAGCAGTTACAGAAGTCGCGGAGAGACCCAGTACTTC.